The T cell receptor beta chain described here comes from a study of blood T cell repertoires in COVID-19. Across the study: Collection of acute and convalescent COVID-19 samples took place in the United States, Italy and Spain. Sources were T cells, B-cell-depleted T cells, or PBMCs; the material itself was cDNA or gDNA.

Germline CDR1 and CDR2: SGHKS and YYEKEE (reference sequence). The V end lost 4 bases, the J end lost 0 bases, and 12 bases lay between the germline ends. The CDR3 extends over 15 amino acids. Source study methods: Reference gene primer amplification yielded estimated nucleated cell counts. The repertoire was sequenced with immunoSEQ multiplex PCR; TCRdb's copy has only in-frame clones and lacks some. The V and J calls and clone size are taken from that table; D and trimming were inferred from the DNA. This sample has around 180,000 clones, with 80% to 90% found just once. Sequences were obtained from peripheral blood. The TCR originated in a human donor with active or convalescent COVID-19. The donor label of this sample is uncertain. V and J are TRBV5-5 and TRBJ2-3, with TRBD1 as a possible D gene (6 bases). CDR3 loop: CASSATGTSTDTQYF. The DNA of the CDR3 is TGTGCCAGCAGCGCCACCGGGACAAGCACAGATACGCAGTATTTT.